This T cell receptor (beta chain) came from a study of T-cell reconstitution after alpha-beta-depleted transplantation in children. Unique molecular identifiers featured in how the TCRbeta library was prepared. TCRdb reprocessed the PCR reads with MiXCR, giving one entry per CDR3 protein. The data contain roughly 280,000 distinct CDR3 sequences, approximately 10% of them seen just once; the ten biggest clones take up around 22%. CDR3 length: 13 amino acids. V lost 1 base and J 3 bases, leaving 7 bases between the germline ends. Study observations and caveats: T-cell numbers and diversity one year post-transplant derived largely from freshly generated T cells. Some patients showed high day-60 TCRbeta diversity, which derived from surviving recipient T cells and thymic progenitors. In patients about two months after transplant, alpha-beta T cells reportedly arose from several hundred expanded graft clones.

This clonotype was recorded many times. Its specificity is unknown. The V and J genes are TRBV12-3 or TRBV12-4 and TRBJ2-7; D ambiguous. The TCR comes from a male patient under 10 years old who had a stem cell transplant for chronic granulomatous disease, so the T cells may come from the graft donor. Sequenced here: peripheral blood, sampled 180 days after TCRalphabeta/CD19-depleted stem cell transplant. Written as DNA, the CDR3 is TGTGCCAGCAGTTTAGGGGCAGTCTACGAGCAGTACTTC. Amino acid sequence: CASSLGAVYEQYF.